One and the same sample provided the 19 T cell receptor beta chains below, sequenced in a study of blood T cell repertoires in COVID-19. Assay: immunoSEQ multiplex PCR; the TCRdb copy retains only in-frame clones and omits some. The data show over 90,000 clones, about four fifths seen once. What was sequenced was peripheral blood. These TCRs come from a man aged 35 to 55 with active or convalescent COVID-19.

The genes are TRBV24-1 and TRBJ1-1; a possible D gene is TRBD1 (5 bases). The CDR3 length is 13 residues. The V end lost 12 bases, the J end lost 8 bases, and 21 bases lay between the germline ends. Germline CDR1 is KGHDR and CDR2 is SFDVKD. The CDR3 coding sequence is TGTGCCCCTGGGGGGTGGCGGTTTGGAGAAGCTTTCTTT. Translated, it gives CAPGGWRFGEAFF.

This chain links TRBV27 with TRBJ2-7, with 10 bases identical to TRBD1. The germline CDR1 and CDR2 sequences are MNHEY and SMNVEV (reference sequence). The CDR3 is 13 residues long. Trimming removed 8 bases from V and 2 bases from J; junction bases left unmatched: 3. The CDR3 sequence: CASSGTGAYEQYF. Here the CDR3 DNA reads TGTGCCAGCTCCGGGACAGGGGCCTACGAGCAGTACTTC.

This clone was seen a few times. The V call is TRBV29-1, the J call TRBJ1-2; maybe TRBD1 (6 bases). CDR3 length: 15 residues. Trimming removed 2 bases from V and 5 bases from J, with 18 bases in between. The germline gives CDR1 SQVTM, CDR2 ANQGSEA. Here the CDR3 reads CSVERQQGTLYGYTF. In DNA, the CDR3 is TGCAGCGTTGAAAGGCAACAGGGTACACTGTATGGCTACACCTTC.

This chain joins TRBV7-9 and TRBJ1-1; TRBD1 aligns across 10 bases. The length of the CDR3 is 15 residues. V lost 4 bases, J lost 6 bases, and 8 bases stayed unmatched. CDR1 and CDR2 from the germline V gene are SEHNR and FQNEAQ (reference sequence). The CDR3 bases are TGTGCCAGCAGCTCGTGGACAGGGGGGAAACCTGAAGCTTTCTTT. Translating gives CASSSWTGGKPEAFF. The entire variable domain, with the rest obtained from reference TRBV7-9 and TRBJ1-1, is as follows: DTGVSQNPRHKITKRGQNVTFRCDPISEHNRLYWYRQTLGQGPEFLTYFQNEAQLEKSRLLSDRFSAERPKGSFSTLEIQRTEQGDSAMYLCASSSWTGGKPEAFFGQGTRLTVV.

The J gene is TRBJ1-6, the V gene TRBV7-9; D is uncertain. V was clipped by 2 bases and J by 8 bases, with 7 bases between them. CDR1 and CDR2 from the germline V gene are SEHNR and FQNEAQ (reference sequence). This CDR3 contains 13 residues. The CDR3 DNA sequence: TGTGCCAGCAGCTTACTCGGGGATTCACCCCTCCACTTT. Translated, it gives CASSLLGDSPLHF.

The chain links TRBV14 to TRBJ2-1, with 7 nucleotides matching TRBD2. CDR3 length equals 15 residues. The V gene's germline CDR1 is SGHDN and CDR2 FVKESK. V shed 4 bases and J 1 base; nucleotides not matched to a gene: 4. CDR3: CASSLPGRSYNEQFF. The CDR3 DNA follows: TGTGCCAGCAGCCTACCCGGGAGGTCCTACAATGAGCAGTTCTTC.

The chain uses TRBV20-1 and TRBJ1-2; D is uncertain. Between the trimmed V and J ends, which lost 1 base and 5 bases, there was a span of 5 bases. The CDR3 runs to 11 residues. Germline CDR1 reads DFQATT; CDR2 reads SNEGSKA (reference sequence). The DNA for the CDR3 is TGCAGTGCTAGAGGCCAGTATGGCTACACCTTC. It yields the protein CSARGQYGYTF.

Only one count was recorded for this clone. The V gene is TRBV3-1 (or the pseudogene TRBV3-2), the J gene TRBJ1-3, with no clear D. Trimming took off 1 base at V and 3 bases at J, with 7 bases between the two ends. The CDR3 is 14 residues long. Germline CDR1 reads LGHDT; CDR2 reads YNNKEL (reference sequence). CDR3 sequence (DNA): TGTGCCAGCAGCCAAGGAACAGATGGAAACACCATATATTTT. This translates into CASSQGTDGNTIYF.

The chain is built from TRBV12-3 or TRBV12-4 and TRBJ2-5, with a possible D match to TRBD1 (5 bases). This CDR3 comprises 12 residues. Trimming left V 4 bases short and J 3 bases short, with 6 bases between. CDR3 in amino acids: CASSWGEETQYF. Written as DNA, the CDR3 is TGTGCCAGCAGTTGGGGCGAAGAGACCCAGTACTTC.

V usage is TRBV7-2 and J usage is TRBJ2-1; 11 bases match TRBD2. The CDR3 extends over 14 amino acids. The germline gives CDR1 SGHTA, CDR2 FQGNSA. J gave up 13 bases and V 5 bases, and 10 bases lay outside the gene matches. The CDR3 is CASSPSPTSGGQFF. For the CDR3, the DNA is TGTGCCAGCAGCCCCAGCCCAACTAGCGGGGGTCAGTTCTTC.

The CDR3 loop reads CASSLVVAGITDTQYF. The DNA of the CDR3 is TGCGCCAGCAGCCTCGTAGTAGCGGGGATTACAGATACGCAGTATTTT. This rearrangement joins TRBV4-1 to TRBJ2-3, with 8 bases lining up with TRBD2. The CDR3 consists of 16 residues. J gave up 3 bases and V 4 bases, and 9 bases lay outside the gene matches. Germline V gene lookup returns CDR1 MGHRA and CDR2 YSYEKL.

The rearrangement joins TRBV12-3 or TRBV12-4 to TRBJ1-2; 7 bases line up with TRBD1. The trim removed 5 bases at V and 8 bases at J, leaving 5 bases unmatched. The CDR3 loop spans 12 amino acids. CDR3 residues: CASSEGARGYTF. DNA for the CDR3: TGTGCCAGCAGTGAGGGGGCTCGGGGCTACACCTTC.

This clone was observed a single time. The CDR3 here is CASSLWGGGLNEKLFF. The DNA for the CDR3 is TGTGCCAGCAGTTTATGGGGCGGGGGTCTCAATGAAAAACTGTTTTTT. The V and J genes are TRBV28 and TRBJ1-4, with D maybe TRBD1 (5 bases). This CDR3 has 16 residues. Germline CDR1 is MDHEN and CDR2 is SYDVKM. Between the trimmed V and J ends, which lost 0 bases and 5 bases, there was a span of 13 bases.

In nucleotides, the CDR3 is TGTGCCAGCAGCCCGGGGGACAGGGACACAGATACGCAGTATTTT. The encoded protein is CASSPGDRDTDTQYF. V is TRBV11-1 and J is TRBJ2-3, with 9 bases aligning to TRBD1. The CDR3 spans 15 residues. Per the germline V gene, CDR1 is SGHAT and CDR2 is FQDESV (reference sequence). The V segment lost 5 bases and the J segment 2 bases; nucleotides outside the gene matches: 5.

The rearrangement links TRBV2 to TRBJ2-2; the match to TRBD1 covers 7 bases. The CDR3 has 17 residues. CDR1 is SNHLY and CDR2 is FYNNEI in the germline V gene. V gave up 6 bases and J gave up 0 bases; unmatched junction bases: 10. The CDR3 DNA sequence: TGTGCCAGCAGGGGATTAACCGGGACAGCGAACACCGGGGAGCTGTTTTTT. It yields the protein CASRGLTGTANTGELFF.

This clone was seen more than once but under ten times. The rearrangement links TRBV5-4 to TRBJ2-5; 8 bases are shared with TRBD2. J lost 5 bases, V lost 1 base, and 7 bases had no gene match. CDR1 is SGHNT and CDR2 is YYREEE in the germline V gene (reference sequence). The CDR3 extends over 15 amino acids. The CDR3 protein is CASSLISGGMETQYF. CDR3 bases: TGTGCCAGCAGCTTGATCAGCGGGGGAATGGAGACCCAGTACTTC.

This chain links TRBV27 with TRBJ2-7; TRBD2 matches 10 bases. There are 15 residues in the CDR3. Germline lookup yields CDR1 MNHEY and CDR2 SMNVEV (reference sequence). Germline trimming cut 5 bases from V and 4 bases from J; bases unmatched to any gene: 8. The CDR3 reads CASSAPGLAKYEQYF. The CDR3 coding sequence is TGTGCCAGCAGTGCCCCGGGACTAGCGAAGTACGAGCAGTACTTC.

V gene TRBV15 combines with J gene TRBJ2-7; D gene unclear. Germline-derived CDR1 and CDR2 are LNHNV and YYDKDF (reference sequence). V was pared by 1 base and J by 0 bases, with 7 bases between. This CDR3 is 14 amino acids long. Written as DNA, the CDR3 is TGTGCCACCAGCAGAGGAGGCGGCTCCTACGAGCAGTACTTC. Amino acid sequence: CATSRGGGSYEQYF.

V usage is TRBV6-5 and J usage is TRBJ2-3, with 11 bases aligning to TRBD2. Germline-derived CDR1 and CDR2 are MNHEY and SVGAGI. The CDR3 length is 15 residues. Unmatched junction bases numbered 5, after V lost 5 bases and J lost 4 bases. In nucleotides, the CDR3 is TGTGCCAGCAGTATAGCGGGGGGGCGAGCAGATACGCAGTATTTT. The encoded protein is CASSIAGGRADTQYF.